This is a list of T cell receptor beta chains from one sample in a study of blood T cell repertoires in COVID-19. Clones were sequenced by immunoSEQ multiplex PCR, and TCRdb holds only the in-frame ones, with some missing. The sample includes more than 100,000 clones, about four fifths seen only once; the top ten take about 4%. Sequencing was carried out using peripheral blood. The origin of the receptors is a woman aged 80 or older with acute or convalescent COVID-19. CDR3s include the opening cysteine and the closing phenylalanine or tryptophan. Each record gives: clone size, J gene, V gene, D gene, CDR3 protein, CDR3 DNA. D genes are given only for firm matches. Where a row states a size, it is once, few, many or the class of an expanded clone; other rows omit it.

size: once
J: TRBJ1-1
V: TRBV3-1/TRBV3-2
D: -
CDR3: CASSKGGLEAFF
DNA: TGTGCCAGCAGCAAAGGGGGGCTTGAAGCTTTCTTT

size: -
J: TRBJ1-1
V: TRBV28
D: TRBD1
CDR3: CASSRRTGEAFF
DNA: TGTGCCAGCAGCCGTCGGACAGGGGAAGCTTTCTTT

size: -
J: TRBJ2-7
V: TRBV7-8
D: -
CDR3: CASSLVGGALDEQYF
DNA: TGTGCCAGCAGCTTAGTTGGGGGGGCCTTGGACGAGCAGTACTTC

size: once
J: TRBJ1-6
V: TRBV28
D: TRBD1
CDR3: CASSRPGQGYSPLHF
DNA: TGTGCCAGCAGTCGACCGGGACAGGGGTATTCACCCCTCCACTTT

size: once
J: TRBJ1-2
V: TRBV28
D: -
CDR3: CASSLDLAANYGYTF
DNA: TGTGCCAGCAGTTTGGACTTAGCAGCTAACTATGGCTACACCTTC

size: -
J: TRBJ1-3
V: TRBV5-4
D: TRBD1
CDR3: CASSFGGGGNTIYF
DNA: TGTGCCAGCAGCTTTGGAGGGGGCGGAAACACCATATATTTT

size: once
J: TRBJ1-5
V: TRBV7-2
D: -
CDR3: CASSRDSNQPQHF
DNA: TGTGCCAGCAGCCGAGATAGCAATCAGCCCCAGCATTTT

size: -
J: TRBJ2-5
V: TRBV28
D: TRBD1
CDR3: CASRPQGKETQYF
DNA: TGTGCCAGCAGACCACAGGGGAAAGAGACCCAGTACTTC

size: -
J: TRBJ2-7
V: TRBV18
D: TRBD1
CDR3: CASSPRLGDRQSEQYF
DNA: TGTGCCAGCTCACCAAGATTGGGGGACAGACAATCCGAGCAGTACTTC

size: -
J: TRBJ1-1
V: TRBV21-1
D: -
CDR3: CASSNRDRETEAFF
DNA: TGTGCCAGCAGCAACCGGGACAGGGAAACTGAAGCTTTCTTT

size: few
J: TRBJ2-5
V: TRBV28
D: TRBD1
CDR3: CASTPGQGLQETQYF
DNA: TGTGCCAGCACCCCGGGACAGGGGCTCCAAGAGACCCAGTACTTC

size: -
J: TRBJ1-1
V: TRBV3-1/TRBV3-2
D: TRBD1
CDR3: CASSQQGAWGTEAFF
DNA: TGTGCCAGCAGCCAACAGGGGGCTTGGGGGACTGAAGCTTTCTTT

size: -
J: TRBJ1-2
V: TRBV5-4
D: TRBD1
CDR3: CASSITLTGVDGYTF
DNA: TGTGCCAGCAGCATTACGTTGACAGGGGTAGATGGCTACACCTTC

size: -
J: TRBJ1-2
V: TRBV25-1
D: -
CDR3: CASSPLGYGYTF
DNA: TGTGCCAGCAGCCCCCTCGGCTATGGCTACACCTTC

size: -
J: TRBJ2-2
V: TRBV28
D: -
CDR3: CASNFTGGGGQLFF
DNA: TGTGCCAGCAACTTTACGGGCGGGGGCGGGCAGCTGTTTTTT

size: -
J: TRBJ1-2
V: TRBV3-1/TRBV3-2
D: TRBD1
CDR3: CASGTASNYGYTF
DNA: TGTGCCAGTGGGACAGCTTCTAACTATGGCTACACCTTC

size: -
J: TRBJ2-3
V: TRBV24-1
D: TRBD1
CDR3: CATSDQDRGRDTQYF
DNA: TGTGCCACCAGTGATCAGGACAGGGGCAGAGATACGCAGTATTTT

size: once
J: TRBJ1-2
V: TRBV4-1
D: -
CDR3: CASSSGRMYGYTF
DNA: TGCGCCAGCAGCTCCGGGAGGATGTATGGCTACACCTTC

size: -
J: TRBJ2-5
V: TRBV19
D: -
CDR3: CASSMGGAGETQYF
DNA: TGTGCCAGTAGTATGGGGGGGGCCGGGGAGACCCAGTACTTC

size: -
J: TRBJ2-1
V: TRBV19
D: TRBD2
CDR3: CASIDVAGGSEQFF
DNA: TGTGCCAGTATAGACGTAGCGGGAGGTAGTGAGCAGTTCTTC

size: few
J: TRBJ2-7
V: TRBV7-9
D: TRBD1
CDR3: CASSLGQGIYEQYF
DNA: TGTGCCAGCAGCCTCGGACAGGGGATTTACGAGCAGTACTTC

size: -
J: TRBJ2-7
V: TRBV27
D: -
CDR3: CASSLSARAREQYF
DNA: TGTGCCAGCAGTTTATCAGCCAGGGCTAGGGAGCAGTACTTC

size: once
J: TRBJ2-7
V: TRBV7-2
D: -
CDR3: CASSGTGSSYEQYF
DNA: TGTGCCAGCAGCGGAACAGGATCCTCCTACGAGCAGTACTTC

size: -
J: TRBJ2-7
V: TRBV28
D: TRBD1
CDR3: CASRTDRGTYEQYF
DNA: TGTGCCAGCAGAACGGACAGGGGTACCTACGAGCAGTACTTC

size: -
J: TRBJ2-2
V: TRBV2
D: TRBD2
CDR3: CASSERGGVGELFF
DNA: TGTGCCAGCAGTGAACGGGGGGGCGTCGGGGAGCTGTTTTTT

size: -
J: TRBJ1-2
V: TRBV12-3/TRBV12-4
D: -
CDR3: CARAAGAF
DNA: TGTGCCAGAGCGGCAGGGGCCTTC

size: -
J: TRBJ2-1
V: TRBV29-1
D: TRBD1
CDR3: CSAPTGGSYNEQFF
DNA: TGCAGCGCCCCGACAGGGGGTTCCTACAATGAGCAGTTCTTC

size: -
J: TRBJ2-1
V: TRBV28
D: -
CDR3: CASSGQGSNNEQFF
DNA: TGTGCCAGCAGCGGGCAGGGTTCAAACAATGAGCAGTTCTTC

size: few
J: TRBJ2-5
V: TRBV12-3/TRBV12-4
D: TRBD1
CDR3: CASSLNRGETQYF
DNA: TGTGCCAGCAGTTTGAACAGGGGGGAGACCCAGTACTTC

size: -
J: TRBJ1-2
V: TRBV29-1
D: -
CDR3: CSVEGVRDYGYTF
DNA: TGCAGCGTTGAAGGAGTCAGGGACTATGGCTACACCTTC

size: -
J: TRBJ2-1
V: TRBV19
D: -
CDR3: CASIADGRYNEQFF
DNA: TGTGCCAGTATAGCGGACGGCCGCTACAATGAGCAGTTCTTC

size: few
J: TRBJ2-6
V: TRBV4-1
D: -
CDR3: CASSHHKGTGRAGANVLTF
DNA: TGCGCCAGCAGCCATCACAAAGGAACAGGGAGGGCTGGGGCCAACGTCCTGACTTTC

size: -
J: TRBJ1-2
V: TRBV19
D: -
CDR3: CAASEVLYYGYTF
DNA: TGTGCTGCATCTGAGGTGCTCTACTATGGCTACACCTTC

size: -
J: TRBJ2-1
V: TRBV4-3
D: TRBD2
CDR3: CASSQGGSGGINYNEQFF
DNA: TGCGCCAGCAGCCAAGGTGGGAGCGGGGGGATCAATTACAATGAGCAGTTCTTC

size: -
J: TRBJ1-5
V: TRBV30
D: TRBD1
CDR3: CAWSATGTGTQPQHF
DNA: TGTGCCTGGAGTGCCACCGGGACAGGGACTCAGCCCCAGCATTTT